This TCR beta chain is drawn from a study of CD8 T cells in Susac syndrome. Multiple sclerosis controls were treatment-naive patients with stable or active relapsing-remitting disease. The CD8+ and CD4+ T cells were negatively isolated, with the TEMRA cells enriched by FACS. The CDR3 covers 12 residues. Trimming took off 4 bases at V and 5 bases at J, with 11 bases between the two ends. Germline lookup yields CDR1 SQVTM and CDR2 ANQGSEA. Random hexamers primed reverse transcription of about 0.45 to 1 ug RNA. Amplification of the TCR beta CDR3 was carried out by immunoSEQ multiplex PCR, which spanned a total of 54 Vbeta and 13 Jbeta segments. TCRdb reprocessed the immunoSEQ multiplex PCR reads with MiXCR, giving one entry per CDR3 protein. Found here are over 350,000 distinct CDR3 sequences, more than 80% of them singletons; the top ten hold under 0.15%.

The receptor's source is a human donor with multiple sclerosis. The sequenced sample consisted of CD8+ T cells from PBMCs. The chain has TRBV29-1 and TRBJ2-5; maybe TRBD1 (6 bases). For the CDR3, the DNA is TGCAGCGTTGGACAGGTTGGGGAGACCCAGTACTTC. Protein sequence: CSVGQVGETQYF.